A single sample gave rise to the 13 T cell receptor beta chains below, sequenced in a study of blood T cell repertoires in COVID-19. The data were produced by immunoSEQ multiplex PCR, yet TCRdb's version contains in-frame clones alone and is incomplete. Here the sample spans about 430,000 clones, around 89% being singletons. The sequencing input was PBMCs or T cells enriched from blood (not recorded which). Receptor source: a woman aged 25 to 39 with acute COVID-19.

This chain uses TRBV5-6 with TRBJ2-7, with D possibly TRBD1 on 5 matching bases. CDR1 and CDR2 (germline): SGHDT, YYEEEE. The CDR3 is 13 residues long. V dropped 0 bases and J dropped 5 bases, with 9 bases sitting between them. The CDR3 nucleotides are TGTGCCAGCAGCTTGGGCAGGGCCGACGAGCAGTACTTC. This encodes CASSLGRADEQYF.

The chain carries TRBV3-1 (or the pseudogene TRBV3-2) and TRBJ1-5, with D tentatively TRBD1 (6 bases). V was cut by 2 bases and J by 6 bases, with 23 bases left in between. CDR3 length: 18 residues. Germline-derived CDR1 and CDR2 are LGHDT and YNNKEL (reference sequence). As DNA, the CDR3 is TGTGCCAGCAGCCAAACCCCCAGGGGCCCCCTAAAGGGTCAGCCCCAGCATTTT. This translates into CASSQTPRGPLKGQPQHF.

The chain links TRBV27 to TRBJ1-1, with 9 bases that match TRBD1. The V segment lost 5 bases and the J segment 6 bases; nucleotides outside the gene matches: 7. Germline V gives CDR1 MNHEY, CDR2 SMNVEV (reference sequence). The CDR3 covers 14 residues. In DNA form, the CDR3 reads TGTGCCAGCAGTGTACTCACAGGGGGCCCTGAAGCTTTCTTT. It is translated as CASSVLTGGPEAFF.

This chain joins TRBV12-3 or TRBV12-4 and TRBJ2-3, with no clear D. This CDR3 has 12 amino acids. Trimming shortened V by 2 bases and J by 6 bases, and 6 bases separated the two germline ends. The CDR3: CASSLSRDTQYF. For the CDR3, the DNA is TGTGCCAGCAGTTTAAGCCGTGATACGCAGTATTTT.

This sequence joins TRBV4-1 and TRBJ1-2; no clear D gene. The germline CDR1 and CDR2 sequences are MGHRA and YSYEKL. The ends were cut back, 3 bases at V and 8 bases at J, with 19 bases in the middle. The CDR3 runs 15 residues. CDR3 sequence (DNA): TGCGCCAGCAGCCAGGACGGGATGAGAAGGGAAGGCTACACCTTC. Protein: CASSQDGMRREGYTF.

The chain's CDR3 is CASSLGQGLKNTIYF. CDR3 bases: TGTGCCAGCAGTTTGGGGCAGGGGTTGAAAAACACCATATATTTT. The gene calls are TRBV28 and TRBJ1-3, with a possible D match to TRBD1 (6 bases). CDR1 MDHEN and CDR2 SYDVKM come from the germline V gene. The CDR3 runs 15 residues. V was cut by 3 bases and J by 6 bases, with 15 bases left in between.

This chain links TRBV6-5 with TRBJ1-1; weak D call: TRBD1 (6 bases). Looked up from germline, CDR1 is MNHEY and CDR2 is SVGAGI. Between the trimmed V and J ends, which lost 6 bases and 0 bases, there was a span of 11 bases. The CDR3 consists of 14 residues. The CDR3 is CASSPGTLNTEAFF. CDR3 sequence (DNA): TGTGCCAGCAGCCCGGGGACACTGAACACTGAAGCTTTCTTT.

The gene calls are TRBV5-1 and TRBJ1-1; D uncertain. V lost 6 bases, J lost 5 bases, and 17 bases lay in between. Germline lookup yields CDR1 SGHRS and CDR2 YFSETQ. The CDR3 runs 14 residues. For the CDR3, the DNA is TGCGCCAGCAAGGCCACCCCGGGAAATACTGAAGCTTTCTTT. Translation gives CASKATPGNTEAFF.

The rearrangement uses TRBV23-1 and TRBJ1-5; 10 nucleotides align to TRBD1. TRBV23-1 is labeled an ORF, and its function is uncertain. This CDR3 region has 21 residues. The ends lost 2 bases at V and 0 bases at J; junction bases unmatched: 16. Written as DNA, the CDR3 is TGCGCCAGCAGTCAACGGAGTAACCGGGACAGGGGCCCCTATAGCAATCAGCCCCAGCATTTT. This codes for CASSQRSNRDRGPYSNQPQHF.

The chain has TRBV4-1 and TRBJ2-2; 9 nucleotides match TRBD2. V was clipped by 0 bases and J by 7 bases; unmatched bases: 12. The CDR3 loop spans 18 amino acids. The germline V gene encodes CDR1 MGHRA and CDR2 YSYEKL. Here the CDR3 DNA reads TGCGCCAGCAGCCAAGATATAGGGCGGGGGGGCCCGATCGGGGAGCTGTTTTTT. Translated, it gives CASSQDIGRGGPIGELFF.

The chain links TRBV28 to TRBJ1-6; no clear D. The germline V and J ends were trimmed by 2 bases and 7 bases, with 9 bases remaining between them. The CDR3 is 14 amino acids. Germline-derived CDR1 and CDR2 are MDHEN and SYDVKM. Written as DNA, the CDR3 is TGTGCCAGCAGTTTAGCAGTGGTAAATTCACCCCTCCACTTT. It specifies CASSLAVVNSPLHF.

This chain joins TRBV6-5 and TRBJ1-2; D gene unclear. The CDR3 length is 13 residues. The germline CDR1 and CDR2 sequences are MNHEY and SVGAGI. Trimming pared 4 bases from V and 8 bases from J, leaving 14 bases between. DNA of the CDR3: TGTGCCAGCAGTTCACCACCCAGGATCGGCTACACCTTC. Encoded protein: CASSSPPRIGYTF.

The chain joins TRBV19 to TRBJ1-5, with 10 bases aligning to TRBD1. Trimming took 5 bases from V and 4 from J; bases not matched to a gene: 11. CDR1 is LNHDA, CDR2 SQIVND, per germline (reference sequence). This CDR3 contains 17 residues. CDR3: CASSQPRPGQGNQPQHF. CDR3 coding DNA: TGTGCCAGTAGTCAACCCCGACCGGGACAGGGGAATCAGCCCCAGCATTTT.